A selection of T cell receptor beta chains follows, all from one sample in a study of T cells in localized non-small cell lung cancer. Only in-frame clones appear in the TCRdb table, and some are missing; sequencing was by immunoSEQ multiplex PCR. The sample carries about 21,000 clones, roughly 84% recorded once. The sample in question was peripheral blood, obtained before any cancer treatment. The receptors shown here come from a man aged 35 to 69 with stage I lung adenocarcinoma. CDR3s include the opening cysteine and the closing phenylalanine or tryptophan. D genes are given only for firm matches. The listing skips clone size in some rows; elsewhere it reads once, few, many or a size class.

>.|.|TRBJ1-5|TRBV28
CASSPQGSHQPQHF
TGTGCCAGCAGTCCTCAGGGATCTCATCAGCCCCAGCATTTT
>.|.|TRBJ2-7|TRBV27
CASRSRGIGYEQYF
TGTGCCAGCAGATCCAGGGGTATCGGCTACGAGCAGTACTTC
>.|.|TRBJ2-1|TRBV7-2
CASPKGGYNEQFF
TGTGCCAGCCCAAAAGGCGGCTACAATGAGCAGTTCTTC
>.|.|TRBJ2-7|TRBV6-5
CASRLRQVSEQYF
TGTGCCAGCAGACTCCGACAGGTCTCCGAGCAGTACTTC
>.|.|TRBJ1-3|TRBV11-2
CASSYAHSGNTIYF
TGTGCCAGCAGCTATGCCCACTCTGGAAACACCATATATTTT
>.|.|TRBJ1-5|TRBV28
CASSLYGQPQHF
TGTGCCAGCAGTTTATACGGGCAGCCCCAGCATTTT
>.|.|TRBJ1-1|TRBV6-5
CASSYAGYTEAFF
TGTGCCAGCAGTTACGCGGGGTACACTGAAGCTTTCTTT
>TRBD1|.|TRBJ2-3|TRBV5-8
CASSSPGQLTDTQYF
TGTGCCAGCAGCTCACCGGGACAGCTCACAGATACGCAGTATTTT
>TRBD1|once|TRBJ1-1|TRBV6-1
CASSPGTGEAFF
TGTGCCAGCAGCCCAGGGACAGGGGAAGCTTTCTTT
>TRBD1|.|TRBJ2-7|TRBV5-8
CASSRDRAYEQYF
TGTGCCAGCAGCCGAGACAGGGCCTACGAGCAGTACTTC
>.|.|TRBJ1-6|TRBV28
CASSGAERLDSPLHF
TGTGCCAGCAGTGGCGCTGAGCGGCTGGATTCACCCCTCCACTTT
>.|.|TRBJ2-3|TRBV7-3
CASSSYTDTQYF
TGTGCCAGCAGCTCCTACACAGATACGCAGTATTTT
>.|.|TRBJ1-1|TRBV18
CASSPDSFEAFF
TGTGCCAGCTCCCCCGACAGCTTTGAAGCTTTCTTT
>TRBD2|.|TRBJ2-7|TRBV7-2
CASSWTSGGSYEQYF
TGTGCCAGCAGCTGGACTAGCGGGGGCTCCTACGAGCAGTACTTC
>TRBD1|few|TRBJ1-2|TRBV5-4
CASSLGGQGARGYTF
TGTGCCAGCAGCTTGGGAGGACAGGGGGCGCGAGGCTACACCTTC
>.|.|TRBJ2-5|TRBV6-5
CATPTLGGNETQYF
TGTGCCACCCCCACCTTAGGGGGGAACGAGACCCAGTACTTC
>TRBD1|.|TRBJ1-3|TRBV11-2
CASSSKRTGQGNTIYF
TGTGCCAGCAGCTCGAAAAGGACAGGGCAAGGAAACACCATATATTTT
>TRBD1|.|TRBJ1-2|TRBV27
CASSSTGGTLGGYTF
TGTGCCAGCAGTTCAACAGGGGGAACCCTAGGTGGCTACACCTTC
>.|.|TRBJ1-1|TRBV20-1
CSAKWNTEAFF
TGCAGCGCAAAGTGGAACACTGAAGCTTTCTTT
>.|.|TRBJ1-2|TRBV5-1
CASSSDGIYGYTF
TGCGCCAGCAGCTCGGACGGGATCTATGGCTACACCTTC
>.|.|TRBJ2-1|TRBV27
CASSSRTEPIYNEQFF
TGTGCCAGCAGTTCCCGGACAGAACCTATATACAATGAGCAGTTCTTC
>.|.|TRBJ2-3|TRBV9
CASSVGQGTTDTQYF
TGTGCCAGCAGCGTAGGGCAGGGGACCACAGATACGCAGTATTTT
>TRBD1|.|TRBJ1-3|TRBV28
CASSSGGAGNTIYF
TGTGCCAGCAGTTCAGGGGGTGCTGGAAACACCATATATTTT
>.|.|TRBJ1-2|TRBV5-6
CASSLLGEEYGMGYTF
TGTGCCAGCAGCTTGTTGGGCGAGGAGTATGGAATGGGCTACACCTTC
>.|.|TRBJ1-4|TRBV11-2
CASSISGVTEEKLFF
TGTGCCAGCAGCATTTCAGGGGTTACGGAAGAAAAACTGTTTTTT
>.|.|TRBJ2-3|TRBV28
CASSFGDGDTQYF
TGTGCCAGCAGTTTCGGTGATGGGGATACGCAGTATTTT
>.|.|TRBJ1-1|TRBV7-5
CVRSYSTEEDTEAFF
TGTGTCAGAAGCTACAGTACAGAGGAGGACACTGAAGCTTTCTTT
>.|.|TRBJ2-2|TRBV4-3
CASSQAAQQPSRELFF
TGCGCCAGCAGCCAAGCGGCGCAGCAACCGAGCCGGGAGCTGTTTTTT
>.|once|TRBJ2-2|TRBV7-9
CASSPWAGPLVGGELFF
TGTGCCAGCAGCCCCTGGGCGGGACCCCTAGTAGGCGGGGAGCTGTTTTTT
>.|.|TRBJ2-1|TRBV29-1
CSGVSDPSYNEQFF
TGCAGCGGTGTTAGCGATCCCTCCTACAATGAGCAGTTCTTC
>.|.|TRBJ1-5|TRBV7-8
CASSFIGNSNQPQHF
TGTGCCAGCAGCTTTATTGGGAATAGCAATCAGCCCCAGCATTTT
>.|.|TRBJ2-3|TRBV4-1
CASSQDPQVDTQYF
TGCGCCAGCAGCCAAGACCCACAGGTAGATACGCAGTATTTT
>TRBD2|.|TRBJ2-1|TRBV2
CASSPLLAANEQFF
TGTGCCAGCAGTCCTCTACTAGCGGCAAATGAGCAGTTCTTC
>.|.|TRBJ2-3|TRBV7-2
CASSISGTSTDTQYF
TGTGCCAGCAGCATCAGCGGCACTAGCACAGATACGCAGTATTTT